The 5 T cell receptor beta chains given below trace back to one sample, sequenced in a study of OX40 agonist ivuxolimab in advanced cancers. Profiling relied on immunoSEQ multiplex PCR, and the TCRdb table lists in-frame clones only, not all of them. This table holds tens of thousands of clones, approximately 90% found once. The sequencing here drew on CD4+ or CD8+ T cells sorted from blood, taken in a trial of the OX40 agonist ivuxolimab. Receptor source: an adult with an advanced solid tumor such as melanoma, head and neck, liver or kidney cancer.

J is TRBJ2-3 and V is TRBV5-6; 8 positions agree with TRBD2. With 2 bases clipped from V and 2 bases from J, the junction kept 4 bases outside the gene matches. CDR3 size: 15 residues. The germline V gene encodes CDR1 SGHDT and CDR2 YYEEEE. CDR3 nucleotide sequence: TGTGCCAGCAGCTTCGGGACTAGTATCACAGATACGCAGTATTTT. Protein sequence: CASSFGTSITDTQYF.

The chain combines TRBV29-1 with TRBJ1-2; 7 bases are shared with TRBD1. The V gene's germline CDR1 is SQVTM and CDR2 ANQGSEA. J was trimmed by 5 bases and V by 6 bases; bases with no gene match: 6. The CDR3 has 12 amino acids. The CDR3, as DNA: TGCAGCGTCGATAGACAGGGTTATGGCTACACCTTC. This translates into CSVDRQGYGYTF.

The rearrangement links TRBV29-1 to TRBJ1-5; TRBD1 matches 8 bases. The CDR3 extends over 15 amino acids. Germline V gives CDR1 SQVTM, CDR2 ANQGSEA. Trimming removed 6 bases from V and 1 base from J; junction bases left unmatched: 8. The CDR3 loop reads CSVAGTGGSNQPQHF. CDR3 coding DNA: TGCAGCGTGGCCGGGACAGGAGGAAGCAATCAGCCCCAGCATTTT. Together with reference TRBV29-1 and TRBJ1-5, the CDR3 gives the full variable domain: SAVISQKPSRDICQRGTSLTIQCQVDSQVTMMFWYRQQPGQSLTLIATANQGSEATYESGFVIDKFPISRPNLTFSTLTVSNMSPEDSSIYLCSVAGTGGSNQPQHFGDGTRLSIL.

The chain recombines TRBV27 with TRBJ2-7; 9 bases are a match to TRBD2. From germline, CDR1 is MNHEY and CDR2 SMNVEV (reference sequence). There are 15 residues in the CDR3. V dropped 0 bases and J dropped 4; count of bases not matched to a gene: 4. Written as DNA, the CDR3 is TGTGCCAGCAGTTTATCTTCTAGCGGGATTTACGAGCAGTACTTC. Amino acid sequence: CASSLSSSGIYEQYF.

For this clone: The same CDR3 also results from other DNA sequences found in this sample. The chain joins TRBV19 to TRBJ2-2, with D possibly being TRBD1 or TRBD2 (5 bases each). Germline CDR1 LNHDA, CDR2 SQIVND (reference sequence). V lost 5 bases, J lost 3 bases, and 13 bases lay in between. The length of the CDR3 is 15 residues. The CDR3 is CASSPGTGDTGELFF. The CDR3 region has the DNA TGTGCCAGTAGTCCAGGGACCGGGGACACCGGGGAGCTGTTTTTT.